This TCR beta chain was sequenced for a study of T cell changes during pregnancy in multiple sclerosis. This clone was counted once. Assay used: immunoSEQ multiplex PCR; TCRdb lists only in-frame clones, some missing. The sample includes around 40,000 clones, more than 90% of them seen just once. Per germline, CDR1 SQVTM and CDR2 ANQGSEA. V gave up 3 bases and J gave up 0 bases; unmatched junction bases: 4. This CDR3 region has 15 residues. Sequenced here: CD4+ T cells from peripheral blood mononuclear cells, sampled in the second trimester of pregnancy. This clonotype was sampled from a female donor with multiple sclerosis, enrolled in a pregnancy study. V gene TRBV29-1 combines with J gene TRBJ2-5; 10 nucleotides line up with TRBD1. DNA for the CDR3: TGCAGCGTTGATGGGACAGGGGATAACCAAGAGACCCAGTACTTC. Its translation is CSVDGTGDNQETQYF.